Listed below are T cell receptor beta chains from one sample, sequenced in a study of shared clonotypes between healthy human individuals. Sequenced by immunoSEQ multiplex PCR; TCRdb stores in-frame clones only, minus some. The table has about a million clones, around 77% seen once; the top ten hold over 0.8%. The sequenced sample consisted of memory CD4+ T cells from PBMCs. These receptors were obtained from a man between 18 and 29 years old in good health. Some clones in this sample may be carry-over from other donors' samples. Each CDR3 is given with its conserved first and last residue. A D gene is named only where the DNA matches it firmly.

V gene,D gene,J gene,CDR3 protein
TRBV10-3,TRBD1,TRBJ2-3,CAISGGTGGTDTQYF
TRBV5-1,.,TRBJ2-1,CASSPPRSSYNEQFF
TRBV6-1,.,TRBJ2-2,CASIFLRRGELFF
TRBV5-6,TRBD1,TRBJ2-7,CASSLAGTGGGDF
TRBV13,TRBD2,TRBJ2-3,CASSQGLAFASSTDTQYF
TRBV15,TRBD2,TRBJ2-7,CATSTSGTYEQYF
TRBV28,.,TRBJ2-3,CASSELSWSPSRTDTQYF
TRBV5-6,.,TRBJ2-7,CATLFAYEQYF
TRBV6-5,.,TRBJ2-2,CASRLTRSGTGELFF
TRBV28,TRBD1,TRBJ2-3,CASSRGQRLFTDTQYF
TRBV20-1,.,TRBJ2-1,CSARRYWEFF
TRBV21-1,.,TRBJ1-3,CASRPHESSGNTIYF
TRBV28,.,TRBJ2-4,CASRVQNIQYF
TRBV30,TRBD2,TRBJ2-5,CAWSVTSGRLGETQYF
TRBV7-6,.,TRBJ1-5,CASSQSGNQPQHF
TRBV5-1,.,TRBJ2-1,CASNPTGTYNEQFF
TRBV4-1,.,TRBJ1-5,CASSQDGTGRPHF
TRBV11-2,TRBD1,TRBJ2-3,CASSQGITGGTSTDTQYF
TRBV6-5,.,TRBJ1-4,CASSRIPNEKLFF
TRBV10-1,.,TRBJ1-2,CASSESQGRGYTF
TRBV7-2,.,TRBJ2-7,CASSLGPGLYEQYF
TRBV12-5,.,TRBJ2-6,CASGVSGANVLTF
TRBV2,.,TRBJ2-1,CASSVDGGGDEQFF
TRBV9,TRBD2,TRBJ2-7,CASSVGLEGYEQYF
TRBV2,.,TRBJ2-7,CASSAPFGGGSYEQYF
TRBV19,.,TRBJ1-2,CASTRGERGYTF
TRBV4-1,.,TRBJ2-5,CASSQGQGGGETQYF
TRBV27,.,TRBJ1-1,CASQLRAAGVSVTEAFF
TRBV5-1,TRBD1,TRBJ1-5,CASSSTGGDSPQHF
TRBV10-1,.,TRBJ1-2,CASSPGSSNYGYTF
TRBV5-1,TRBD1,TRBJ1-1,CASSYGGGDTEAFF
TRBV10-2,.,TRBJ1-1,CASSEGYTEAFF
TRBV6-5,TRBD1,TRBJ1-2,CASSRGQPVYGYTF
TRBV6-1,.,TRBJ2-7,CASSEGAGPTYEQYF
TRBV5-1,.,TRBJ1-1,CASSLNRGQAFF
TRBV27,TRBD2,TRBJ2-7,CASSGRLAGGEQYF
TRBV29-1,TRBD1,TRBJ2-1,CSVGGDRQSYNEQFF
TRBV5-1,.,TRBJ2-3,CASSFGSTDTQYF
TRBV4-2,.,TRBJ2-3,CASSRGRERTDTQYF
TRBV7-6,.,TRBJ2-7,CASSSIKSKHYEQYF
TRBV9,.,TRBJ2-3,CASSIRGAGTDTQYF
TRBV25-1,.,TRBJ1-2,CASSDSPGTLNYGYTF
TRBV7-2,.,TRBJ2-1,CASSLDRTNEQFF
TRBV5-4,.,TRBJ1-3,CASSTISGNTIYF
TRBV9,.,TRBJ2-7,CASSGADYSYEQYF
TRBV19,.,TRBJ2-5,CASSIAPTLIQETQYF
TRBV30,.,TRBJ1-4,CAWSGYRQDGVYKLFF